This T cell receptor (beta chain) was obtained from a study of early T cells in non-severe SARS-CoV-2 infection. Study summary: Chains were not paired, and sequencing was done on bulk RNA from unsorted whole blood.

V lost 7 bases to trimming and J lost 2 bases, with 12 bases between them. The germline V gene has CDR1 MNHEY and CDR2 SVGAGI. CDR3 length: 13 amino acids. Individually, cDNA molecules had unique molecular identifiers attached to them. MiXCR was run by TCRdb on the 5' RACE reads, yielding one entry per CDR3 protein. The table lists around 58,000 distinct CDR3 sequences, 15% of them singletons. The chain joins TRBV6-5 to TRBJ2-7; weak D call: TRBD1 (5 bases). Sequencing used whole blood, obtained at baseline. The origin of this receptor is an adult who was a healthcare worker with PCR-confirmed SARS-CoV-2 infection or an uninfected control (not recorded which). The CDR3 DNA follows: TGTGCCAGCACCCCAGGGCCTACCTACGAGCAGTACTTC. It is translated as CASTPGPTYEQYF.